The T cell receptor (beta chain) under discussion was sequenced for a study of T cell repertoires in cytomegalovirus infection. Study-level points and caveats: CMV-specific TCR beta clonotypes restricted by HLA-C dominated the ex vivo response. Cumulative frequency (of public TCR beta family members) identified carriers of CMV plus the relevant HLA.

One entry per CDR3 protein, called by TCRdb with MiXCR from the reads. The data show a few hundred thousand distinct CDR3 sequences, about an eighth seen once. Germline V gene data show CDR1 as SGHVS and CDR2 as FQNEAQ. This CDR3 comprises 17 residues. J was trimmed by 8 bases and V by 5 bases; bases with no gene match: 17. This clonotype was seen ten or more times. Its specificity is not known. This clonotype originated in a human donor in good health (CMV status not recorded). Some clones in this sample may be carry-over from other donors' samples. Material for sequencing was PBMCs. The rearrangement links TRBV7-8 to TRBJ2-2, with 7 bases fitting TRBD2. CDR3 in DNA: TGTGCCAGCAGCACCACTTTGCCGGGACTACCCGGGGGGGAGCTGTTTTTT. Translated, it gives CASSTTLPGLPGGELFF.